These 21 T cell receptor beta chains originate from one sample sequenced in a study of Ad26.COV2.S vaccination and SARS-CoV-2 variants. Sequencing was performed with immunoSEQ multiplex PCR; in TCRdb, only in-frame clones are kept and a portion is missing. The sample has some 180,000 clones, around 90% seen once. This specimen consisted of peripheral blood, obtained after recovery from COVID-19. These receptors came from a human donor who had recovered from COVID-19.

This chain joins TRBV7-8 and TRBJ2-2, with D uncertain. The CDR3 has 16 amino acids. Trimming shortened V by 2 bases and J by 5 bases, and 15 bases separated the two germline ends. The V gene's germline CDR1 is SGHVS and CDR2 FQNEAQ. The CDR3 DNA reads as TGTGCCAGCAGCTTAAGTCGTACTTCCAAAACCGGGGAGCTGTTTTTT. This gives the protein CASSLSRTSKTGELFF.

This chain links TRBV29-1 with TRBJ1-1; D gene ambiguous. The CDR3 runs to 12 residues. The V end was cut by 4 bases, the J end by 1 base, with 7 bases between. Looked up from germline, CDR1 is SQVTM and CDR2 is ANQGSEA. The CDR3 spells CSVGVGNTEAFF. Here the CDR3 DNA reads TGCAGCGTTGGGGTGGGGAACACTGAAGCTTTCTTT.

The J gene is TRBJ1-2, the V gene TRBV21-1. TRBV21-1 is shown as a pseudogene. CDR3 length: 16 residues. CDR3 sequence reads: CASSETNGNLSWGYTF. The CDR3 DNA is TGTGCCAGCAGCGAAACCAATGGTAACCTCTCTTGGGGCTACACCTTC.

This clone was detected only once. The chain is built from TRBV5-1 and TRBJ2-4; 9 bases are shared with TRBD1. The CDR3 runs to 15 residues. The germline V gene has CDR1 SGHRS and CDR2 YFSETQ. J lost 6 bases, V lost 4 bases, and 8 bases had no gene match. The CDR3 loop is CASSAGTGSGNIQYF. CDR3 in DNA: TGCGCCAGCAGCGCCGGGACAGGGAGCGGAAACATTCAGTACTTC.

The chain recombines TRBV18 with TRBJ2-3; 14 positions match TRBD2. The CDR3 is 18 residues long. CDR1 is KGHSH and CDR2 is LQKENI in the germline V gene. Trimming cost V 2 bases and J 4 bases; bases outside gene matches: 8. Written as DNA, the CDR3 is TGTGCCAGCTCACCAACTCGGGGACTAGCGGGAGTGGCAGATACGCAGTATTTT. Its translation is CASSPTRGLAGVADTQYF.

This clone was seen just once. The chain links TRBV21-1 to TRBJ2-7; the table's D call of TRBD2 was not tested on the DNA. TRBV21-1 is a known pseudogene. This CDR3 comprises 16 residues. The CDR3 DNA sequence: TGTGCCAGCAGCAAAGCGCGGAGGACTAGCGTATACGAGCAGTACTTC. Its translation is CASSKARRTSVYEQYF.

The rearrangement joins TRBV11-2 to TRBJ1-5; 7 nucleotides align to TRBD1. The CDR3 has 16 residues. V dropped 2 bases and J dropped 0; count of bases not matched to a gene: 4. CDR1 is SGHAT and CDR2 is FQNNGV in the germline V gene. CDR3 in amino acids: CASSLSGGYSNQPQHF. DNA of the CDR3: TGTGCCAGCAGCTTATCAGGGGGGTATAGCAATCAGCCCCAGCATTTT.

The rearrangement joins TRBV9 to TRBJ2-5; D is tentatively TRBD1 or TRBD2 (7 bases each). Germline V gene data show CDR1 as SGDLS and CDR2 as YYNGEE. This CDR3 region has 17 residues. V dropped 4 bases and J dropped 3 bases, with 22 bases sitting between them. CDR3 nucleotides: TGTGCCAGCAGCCCCCGGGGGGAAAGACAGGGAGAAGAGACCCAGTACTTC. This translates into CASSPRGERQGEETQYF.

This chain connects TRBV7-8 to TRBJ2-2; D is perhaps TRBD2 (6 bases). The CDR3 length is 13 residues. The V gene's germline CDR1 is SGHVS and CDR2 FQNEAQ. The CDR3 spells CGVGGLNTGELFF. The CDR3 coding sequence is TGTGGGGTAGGAGGGCTAAACACCGGGGAGCTGTTTTTT.

The chain links TRBV27 to TRBJ2-4; TRBD1 matches at 9 bases. V shed 5 bases, J shed 9 bases, and the junction held 17 bases outside the gene matches. The germline CDR1 and CDR2 sequences are MNHEY and SMNVEV (reference sequence). This CDR3 contains 17 residues. CDR3 loop: CASSPFAGTGIYSIQYF. The CDR3 DNA reads TGTGCCAGCAGTCCCTTCGCCGGGACAGGGATTTACAGCATTCAGTACTTC.

V and J are TRBV7-2 and TRBJ1-2, with D unresolved. Trimming pared 2 bases from V and 4 bases from J, leaving 14 bases between. Germline values: CDR1 SGHTA, CDR2 FQGNSA. CDR3 length equals 15 residues. DNA of the CDR3: TGTGCCAGCAGCTTATCCAGGACTCATAGCTATGGCTACACCTTC. Amino acid sequence: CASSLSRTHSYGYTF.

This clone was observed a handful of times. The gene calls are TRBV10-3 and TRBJ2-3, with D uncertain. The CDR3 has 11 amino acids. Germline lookup yields CDR1 ENHRY and CDR2 SYGVKD. V lost 10 bases and J lost 6, with 11 bases in between. CDR3 DNA sequence: TGTGCCACATCGTCGGATGATACGCAGTATTTT. This encodes CATSSDDTQYF.

V usage is TRBV11-1 and J usage is TRBJ1-2; 9 bases agree with TRBD1. Germline CDR1 and CDR2: SGHAT and FQDESV (reference sequence). The CDR3 totals 16 residues. V gave up 5 bases and J gave up 3 bases; unmatched junction bases: 10. CDR3 DNA: TGTGCCAGCAGCGGAGAACAGGGGGCGCCGTACTATGGCTACACCTTC. This encodes CASSGEQGAPYYGYTF.

The chain joins TRBV28 to TRBJ2-6, with D perhaps matching TRBD1 (6 bases). V shed 3 bases and J shed 1 base, with 10 bases lying between them. CDR1 is MDHEN and CDR2 is SYDVKM in the germline V gene. The CDR3 is 16 residues long. The CDR3 DNA sequence: TGTGCCAGCAGTTTTCCAACAGGGTCTGGGGCCAACGTCCTGACTTTC. This translates into CASSFPTGSGANVLTF. Full variable domain (rest looked up from reference TRBV28 and TRBJ2-6): DVKVTQSSRYLVKRTGEKVFLECVQDMDHENMFWYRQDPGLGLRLIYFSYDVKMKEKGDIPEGYSVSREKKERFSLILESASTNQTSMYLCASSFPTGSGANVLTFGAGSRLTVL.

The DNA of the CDR3 is TGTGCCAGCAGCTTATTTCACGGGAGCGCGAACAATGAGCAGTTCTTC. It codes for CASSLFHGSANNEQFF. This chain joins TRBV7-6 and TRBJ2-1; tentative D call: TRBD2 (6 bases). The CDR3 has 16 residues. V was clipped by 2 bases and J by 5 bases, with 16 bases between them. Germline V gives CDR1 SGHVS, CDR2 FNYEAQ.

The chain employs TRBV5-5 and TRBJ1-5, with D possibly TRBD1 on 6 matching bases. Per the germline V gene, CDR1 is SGHKS and CDR2 is YYEKEE (reference sequence). This CDR3 has 15 residues. The V and J ends lost 0 bases and 4 bases respectively, with 11 bases between them. The CDR3 nucleotides read TGTGCCAGCAGCTTGGTAGGACAGACTAATCAGCCCCAGCATTTT. Its protein product is CASSLVGQTNQPQHF.

This clone has just one count. V gene TRBV11-2 combines with J gene TRBJ1-1; D unclear. Germline V lookup: CDR1 SGHAT, CDR2 FQNNGV. The CDR3 runs 15 residues. V was trimmed by 1 base and J by 0 bases, leaving 9 bases between them. CDR3 sequence: CASSLALVMNTEAFF. The CDR3, as DNA: TGTGCCAGCAGCTTAGCCCTGGTAATGAACACTGAAGCTTTCTTT.

This rearrangement joins TRBV19 to TRBJ1-5; D is ambiguous. The germline V gene encodes CDR1 LNHDA and CDR2 SQIVND (reference sequence). This CDR3 comprises 13 residues. Deletions cut 3 bases from V and 1 base from J, with 4 bases between. The CDR3 bases are TGTGCCAGTAGTATTGAGAGCAATCAGCCCCAGCATTTT. Translating it yields CASSIESNQPQHF. The full variable domain, in which reference TRBV19 and TRBJ1-5 provide the parts outside the CDR3, is DGGITQSPKYLFRKEGQNVTLSCEQNLNHDAMYWYRQDPGQGLRLIYYSQIVNDFQKGDIAEGYSVSREKKESFPLTVTSAQKNPTAFYLCASSIESNQPQHFGDGTRLSIL.

This chain connects TRBV11-2 to TRBJ1-1; D is unclear. This CDR3 comprises 13 residues. Trimming took 0 bases from V and 7 from J, leaving 9 bases between them. Germline V gives CDR1 SGHAT, CDR2 FQNNGV. The CDR3 is CASSLDLHNEAFF. DNA for the CDR3: TGTGCCAGCAGCTTAGATCTCCATAATGAAGCTTTCTTT. Full variable domain (outside the CDR3, taken from reference TRBV11-2 and TRBJ1-1): EAGVAQSPRYKIIEKRQSVAFWCNPISGHATLYWYQQILGQGPKLLIQFQNNGVVDDSQLPKDRFSAERLKGVDSTLKIQPAKLEDSAVYLCASSLDLHNEAFFGQGTRLTVV.

The chain couples TRBV6-2 or TRBV6-3 to TRBJ2-2, with TRBD2 matching over 9 bases. This CDR3 is built from 17 residues. V lost 0 bases and J lost 4; bases outside the gene matches: 6. In germline, CDR1 is MNHEY, CDR2 SVGEGT. CDR3 amino acids: CASSYSRGLASTGELFF. The DNA of the CDR3 is TGTGCCAGCAGTTACTCGAGGGGACTAGCATCCACCGGGGAGCTGTTTTTT.

This clone was seen more than once but under ten times. V and J are TRBV18 and TRBJ1-6, with 7 bases identical to TRBD1. The CDR3 has 15 residues. With 6 bases clipped from V and 8 bases from J, the junction kept 10 bases outside the gene matches. The germline CDR1 and CDR2 sequences are KGHSH and LQKENI. Written as DNA, the CDR3 is TGTGCCAGCTCCCCAAGGACAGGAGCGGATTCACCCCTCCACTTT. Its translation is CASSPRTGADSPLHF.